The next 16 T cell receptor beta chains were all read from a single sample in a study of T cells after yellow fever vaccination. TCRdb independently ran MiXCR on the 5' RACE reads; one entry per CDR3 protein. Of approximately 510,000 distinct CDR3 sequences listed, roughly a fifth are singletons. The sample here was PBMCs, taken roughly 20 days after the first yellow fever vaccination. Receptor source: a man younger than 35 who received the YFV17D yellow fever vaccine.

V is TRBV6-4 and J is TRBJ2-7; a weak D match, TRBD1 (6 bases). Trimming took off 9 bases at V and 1 base at J, with 16 bases between the two ends. This CDR3 region has 14 residues. In germline, CDR1 is MRHNA, CDR2 SNTAGT. The CDR3: CARPTRTVSYEQYF. Written as DNA, the CDR3 is TGTGCCAGACCTACCCGGACAGTTTCCTACGAGCAGTACTTC.

This clonotype was found a few times. The J gene is TRBJ1-5, the V gene TRBV7-2; no firm D call. Trimming removed 1 base from V and 6 bases from J, with 7 bases in between. There are 13 residues in the CDR3. The germline V gene encodes CDR1 SGHTA and CDR2 FQGNSA. The CDR3 region has the DNA TGTGCCAGCAGCTTAGAGGTACTTCAGCCCCAGCATTTT. It specifies CASSLEVLQPQHF.

There are a few counts of this clonotype. The chain has TRBV20-1 and TRBJ2-1; 8 bases map to TRBD2. The CDR3 length is 15 residues. Germline V gene lookup returns CDR1 DFQATT and CDR2 SNEGSKA (reference sequence). The J segment lost 4 bases and the V segment lost 3 bases, leaving 8 bases of the junction unmatched. The CDR3 loop reads CSARGRAGGYNEQFF. CDR3 in DNA: TGCAGTGCTAGGGGGAGGGCGGGGGGTTACAATGAGCAGTTCTTC.

The chain is built from TRBV20-1 and TRBJ1-3, with 7 positions matching TRBD1. The CDR3 length is 16 residues. V was pared by 0 bases and J by 3 bases, with 8 bases of the junction left unmatched. Germline loops: CDR1 DFQATT, CDR2 SNEGSKA (reference sequence). As DNA, the CDR3 is TGCAGTGCTAGAGATAGTCGAACAGGGGTTGGAAACACCATATATTTT. Translating it yields CSARDSRTGVGNTIYF.

This clonotype has just a few counts. The V call is TRBV27, the J call TRBJ1-2; TRBD1 might be the D (5 bases). Per germline, CDR1 MNHEY and CDR2 SMNVEV (reference sequence). V was trimmed by 2 bases and J by 3 bases, leaving 10 bases between them. The CDR3 has 14 amino acids. In DNA, the CDR3 is TGTGCCAGCAGTTTACAGGGACCCGACTATGGCTACACCTTC. Its protein is CASSLQGPDYGYTF.

This chain connects TRBV4-2 to TRBJ2-3; 8 bases are a match to TRBD1. This CDR3 is 19 amino acids long. Germline V gene sequence: CDR1 LGHNA, CDR2 YNFKEQ. Trimming took 6 bases from V and 0 from J; bases not matched to a gene: 17. CDR3 nucleotide sequence: TGTGCCAGCAGAGGCTCATTCAGGGGGCCGCCGTCTAGCACAGATACGCAGTATTTT. The encoded protein is CASRGSFRGPPSSTDTQYF.

V and J are TRBV2 and TRBJ2-2; 8 positions agree with TRBD1. The germline V gene encodes CDR1 SNHLY and CDR2 FYNNEI. After removal of 10 bases from V and 3 bases from J, the junction contained 10 bases not matched to a gene. The CDR3 loop spans 15 amino acids. The CDR3: CAKARGQIDTGELFF. DNA of the CDR3: TGTGCCAAGGCCAGGGGGCAGATTGACACCGGGGAGCTGTTTTTT.

This clonotype has more than one count but fewer than ten. The gene calls are TRBV7-9 and TRBJ2-3, with 8 bases that match TRBD2. The CDR3 runs to 13 residues. The V segment lost 5 bases and the J segment 8 bases; nucleotides outside the gene matches: 6. In germline, CDR1 is SEHNR, CDR2 FQNEAQ (reference sequence). CDR3 sequence (DNA): TGTGCCAGCAGCCGGACTAGCTTTGGTACGCAGTATTTT. It is translated as CASSRTSFGTQYF.

This chain connects TRBV20-1 to TRBJ2-3, with TRBD2 identical over 12 bases. The junction had 4 bases not matched to a gene; V was cut back by 6 bases and J by 0 bases. The CDR3 totals 15 residues. Germline V gene sequence: CDR1 DFQATT, CDR2 SNEGSKA (reference sequence). CDR3 in amino acids: CSARTSGASTDTQYF. CDR3 nucleotides: TGCAGTGCCAGGACTAGCGGGGCCAGCACAGATACGCAGTATTTT.

The chain uses TRBV11-3 and TRBJ1-4; maybe TRBD1 (6 bases). The V gene's germline CDR1 is SGHNT and CDR2 YENEEA. This CDR3 is built from 13 residues. V lost 2 bases, J lost 5 bases, and 6 bases lay in between. CDR3 DNA sequence: TGTGCCAGCAGCTTAACAGGGAATGAAAAACTGTTTTTT. This translates into CASSLTGNEKLFF.

As concerns this clonotype: A much larger clonotype is one base distant, so this may be a read error. V and J are TRBV6-4 and TRBJ2-2; 8 positions match TRBD2. Per the germline V gene, CDR1 is MRHNA and CDR2 is SNTAGT. The CDR3 is 15 amino acids. V dropped 3 bases and J dropped 4; count of bases not matched to a gene: 4. The CDR3 sequence is CASSEIGGATGELFF. The DNA for the CDR3 is TGTGCCAGCAGTGAAATCGGGGGGGCCACCGGGGAGCTGTTTTTT.

This clonotype was observed a handful of times. This rearrangement joins TRBV6-5 to TRBJ2-3, with TRBD2 matching 12 bases. V was clipped by 6 bases and J by 2 bases; unmatched bases: 6. Germline V gives CDR1 MNHEY, CDR2 SVGAGI. The CDR3 totals 16 residues. The CDR3 loop reads CASSKTSGRYTDTQYF. The CDR3 DNA reads TGTGCCAGCAGCAAGACTAGCGGGAGATACACAGATACGCAGTATTTT.

This clonotype was observed a few times. The chain couples TRBV24-1 to TRBJ1-2, with no clear D. V was shortened by 2 bases and J by 4 bases, with 13 bases between the two germline ends. There are 15 residues in the CDR3. The V gene's germline CDR1 is KGHDR and CDR2 SFDVKD. DNA of the CDR3: TGTGCCACCAGTGATTGGGCTTCAACGGGCTATGGCTACACCTTC. This codes for CATSDWASTGYGYTF.

This clonotype was detected a few times. V and J are TRBV12-3 or TRBV12-4 and TRBJ2-7, with 8 bases matching TRBD2. The trim removed 2 bases at V and 6 bases at J, leaving 3 bases unmatched. CDR3 length: 13 residues. The DNA for the CDR3 is TGTGCCAGCAGTTTACTAGCGGGTGGCGAGCAGTACTTC. Protein: CASSLLAGGEQYF.

There are a few counts of this clonotype. This chain joins TRBV28 and TRBJ2-5; tentative D call: TRBD2 (6 bases). The CDR3 spans 14 residues. V lost 7 bases to trimming and J lost 4 bases, with 16 bases between them. Germline V gives CDR1 MDHEN, CDR2 SYDVKM. In DNA, the CDR3 is TGTGCCAGCAACGTTCGGGAGAGGCGAGAGACCCAGTACTTC. Protein: CASNVRERRETQYF.

A few counts support this clonotype. The chain is built from TRBV7-6 and TRBJ1-4; no reliable D call. With 5 bases removed from V and 3 bases from J, the gap between germline ends came to 10 bases. CDR1 and CDR2 (germline): SGHVS, FNYEAQ. The CDR3 sequence is 14 residues long. The CDR3, as DNA: TGTGCCAGCAGCCCCCAGAGCGCTAATGAAAAACTGTTTTTT. Encoded protein: CASSPQSANEKLFF.